This TCR beta chain was documented in a study of tumor and adjacent non-tumor tissue in lung cancer. About the study: Some 4.2 million productive TCRbeta reads were obtained per sample on average.

RNA was extracted from bulk tissue without any cell sorting. Germline CDR1 MNHNY, CDR2 SVGAGI (reference sequence). The CDR3 is 13 amino acids. V shed 11 bases and J shed 7 bases, with 20 bases lying between them. Comment on this clonotype: The CDR3 end shows no conserved phenylalanine or tryptophan, and so a read error is likely.

The library came from three nested PCR rounds adapted from ARM-PCR protocols. Using its own MiXCR run on the multiplex PCR reads, TCRdb lists one record per CDR3 protein. Here the sample spans about 93,000 distinct CDR3 sequences, roughly two thirds being singletons. The TCR sequence derives from a man in his 70s with non-small cell lung cancer. The chain carries TRBV6-6 and TRBJ1-1; D unclear. Sequenced material: lung tumor tissue. CDR3 region: CAGTRSTYLEAFS. The CDR3 DNA reads TGTGCCGGCACCCGAAGCACGTACCTTGAAGCTTTCTCT.